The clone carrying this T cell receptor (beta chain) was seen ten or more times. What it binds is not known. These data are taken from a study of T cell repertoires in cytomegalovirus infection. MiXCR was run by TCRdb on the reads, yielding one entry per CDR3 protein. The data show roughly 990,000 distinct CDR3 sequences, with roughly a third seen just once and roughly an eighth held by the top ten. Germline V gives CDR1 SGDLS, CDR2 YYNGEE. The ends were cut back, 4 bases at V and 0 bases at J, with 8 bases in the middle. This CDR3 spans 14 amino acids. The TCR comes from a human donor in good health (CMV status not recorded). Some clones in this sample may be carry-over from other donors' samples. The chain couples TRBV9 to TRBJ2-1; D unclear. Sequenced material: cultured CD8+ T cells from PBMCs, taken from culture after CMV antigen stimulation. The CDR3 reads CASSPPDSYNEQFF. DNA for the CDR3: TGTGCCAGCAGCCCCCCGGACTCCTACAATGAGCAGTTCTTC.